A single sample gave rise to the 17 T cell receptor beta chains below, sequenced in a study of blood T cell repertoires in COVID-19. Sequencing used immunoSEQ multiplex PCR; TCRdb keeps in-frame clones, though not all of them. The sample lists more than 350,000 clones; around 92% were seen once. Sample: peripheral blood. Every receptor here comes from a woman in her twenties or thirties with COVID-19, enrolled during active disease.

V gene TRBV6-6 combines with J gene TRBJ1-2; 12 bases align to TRBD1. Per germline, CDR1 MNHNY and CDR2 SVGAGI (reference sequence). The CDR3 covers 16 residues. V lost 2 bases and J lost 8; bases outside the gene matches: 9. The CDR3 nucleotides read TGTGCCAGCAGTTACGGGAGGGGACAGGGGGCTCGCGGCTACACCTTC. Translating gives CASSYGRGQGARGYTF.

V gene TRBV28 combines with J gene TRBJ2-7, with 7 bases fitting TRBD1. There are 14 residues in the CDR3. Germline values: CDR1 MDHEN, CDR2 SYDVKM. The V gene end was trimmed by 9 bases and the J gene end by 0 bases; junction bases not matched to a gene: 8. CDR3 residues: CASHRQGVSYEQYV. The CDR3 DNA follows: TGTGCCAGTCACCGACAGGGTGTCTCCTACGAGCAGTACGTC.

This clone came up a few times. V and J are TRBV14 and TRBJ1-1, with D hard to call. V lost 2 bases, J lost 2 bases, and 9 bases lay in between. The CDR3 extends over 14 amino acids. Germline CDR1 reads SGHDN; CDR2 reads FVKESK. CDR3 nucleotides: TGTGCCAGCAGCCAATCTACCCGAAACACTGAAGCTTTCTTT. It translates to CASSQSTRNTEAFF.

This CDR3 is CASSIIYNEQFF. CDR3 nucleotide sequence: TGTGCCAGCAGTATCATCTACAATGAGCAGTTCTTC. V and J are TRBV28 and TRBJ2-1, with no clear D. V was trimmed by 5 bases and J by 3 bases, leaving 5 bases between them. Germline values: CDR1 MDHEN, CDR2 SYDVKM. The CDR3 is 12 amino acids.

The chain joins TRBV10-1 to TRBJ2-3; tentative D call: TRBD1 (6 bases). From germline, CDR1 is WNHNN and CDR2 SYGVQD (reference sequence). Trimming took 0 bases from V and 2 from J, leaving 12 bases between them. The CDR3 extends over 16 amino acids. In nucleotides, the CDR3 is TGCGCCAGCAGTGAGTCCCGAGGGGGTATCACAGATACGCAGTATTTT. Translation: CASSESRGGITDTQYF.

V and J are TRBV24-1 and TRBJ1-5; D ambiguous. Germline V gene lookup returns CDR1 KGHDR and CDR2 SFDVKD. Trimming took off 4 bases at V and 4 bases at J, with 13 bases between the two ends. The CDR3 totals 15 residues. Here the CDR3 DNA reads TGTGCCACCAGTGACCACGAGGCAGTAAATCAGCCCCAGCATTTT. It codes for CATSDHEAVNQPQHF.

V gene TRBV7-9 combines with J gene TRBJ2-7, with 9 bases matching TRBD1. Germline V gene lookup returns CDR1 SEHNR and CDR2 FQNEAQ (reference sequence). CDR3 size: 13 residues. The V and J ends lost 7 bases and 3 bases, in that order; junction bases with no gene match: 4. Here the CDR3 DNA reads TGTGCCAGCACAGGGACAGGGTTCTACGAGCAGTACTTC. Its translation is CASTGTGFYEQYF.

This chain joins TRBV29-1 and TRBJ1-5; no firm D call. V was trimmed by 4 bases and J by 0 bases, leaving 7 bases between them. Germline lookup yields CDR1 SQVTM and CDR2 ANQGSEA. CDR3 length: 13 residues. CDR3 region: CSVGSVSNQPQHF. The CDR3 nucleotides are TGCAGCGTTGGGTCAGTTAGCAATCAGCCCCAGCATTTT.

The V and J genes are TRBV12-1 and TRBJ1-4. TRBV12-1 is described as a pseudogene. CDR3 length equals 15 residues. This CDR3 is CASSPRSCQNEKLFF. Written as DNA, the CDR3 is TGTGCCAGCAGCCCCCGGTCGTGTCAAAATGAAAAACTGTTTTTT.

This chain uses TRBV7-2 with TRBJ1-1, with a tentative D call TRBD1 (5 bases). The CDR3 is 13 amino acids. Germline V gives CDR1 SGHTA, CDR2 FQGNSA. Between the trimmed V and J ends, which lost 5 bases and 5 bases, there was a span of 12 bases. The CDR3 is CASSRPGRTEAFF. The CDR3 DNA reads TGTGCCAGCAGCCGGCCAGGGAGGACTGAAGCTTTCTTT.

The rearrangement joins TRBV2 to TRBJ2-2, with 8 bases matching TRBD1. V lost 0 bases to trimming and J lost 0 bases; unmatched junction nucleotides: 3. CDR3 size: 17 residues. Looked up from germline, CDR1 is SNHLY and CDR2 is FYNNEI. Written as DNA, the CDR3 is TGTGCCAGCAGTGAAGCGGCGGACAGGGCGAACACCGGGGAGCTGTTTTTT. Protein sequence: CASSEAADRANTGELFF.

The V gene is TRBV3-1 (or the pseudogene TRBV3-2), the J gene TRBJ1-1; weak D call: TRBD1 (6 bases). V lost 4 bases and J lost 4, with 19 bases in between. Germline V gene sequence: CDR1 LGHDT, CDR2 YNNKEL (reference sequence). The CDR3 has 16 residues. The CDR3 sequence is CASSRGGARTATEAFF. CDR3 nucleotide sequence: TGTGCCAGCAGCCGGGGGGGGGCCCGGACAGCCACTGAAGCTTTCTTT.

The chain combines TRBV6-6 with TRBJ2-1; 9 bases are shared with TRBD1. The length of the CDR3 is 16 residues. Germline CDR1 is MNHNY and CDR2 is SVGAGI (reference sequence). With V trimmed by 2 bases and J by 4 bases, 6 bases remained unmatched. The CDR3 reads CASSYLNRGPYNEQFF. The CDR3 nucleotides read TGTGCCAGCAGTTACCTAAACAGGGGGCCGTACAATGAGCAGTTCTTC.

This chain links TRBV19 with TRBJ2-4, with 8 bases aligning to TRBD1. In germline, CDR1 is LNHDA, CDR2 SQIVND (reference sequence). The CDR3 runs 13 residues. J lost 7 bases, V lost 10 bases, and 9 bases had no gene match. DNA for the CDR3: TGTGCCACAACGGTAGGGACAGGCAACATTCAGTACTTC. It codes for CATTVGTGNIQYF.

The genes are TRBV6-5 and TRBJ2-7; D is unclear. This CDR3 is 13 amino acids long. CDR1 MNHEY and CDR2 SVGAGI come from the germline V gene. With 8 bases removed from V and 3 bases from J, the gap between germline ends came to 14 bases. The CDR3 DNA reads as TGTGCCAGCCTGGGCCAACGCCGCTACGAGCAGTACTTC. Translation: CASLGQRRYEQYF.

The DNA of the CDR3 is TGTGCCAGCAGTGAGGGGGGTTCGTCGGAGACCCAGTACTTC. Translation: CASSEGGSSETQYF. The rearrangement links TRBV6-1 to TRBJ2-5, with D maybe TRBD2 (6 bases). CDR3 size: 14 residues. The ends were cut back, 3 bases at V and 5 bases at J, with 13 bases in the middle. Germline CDR1 MNHNS, CDR2 SASEGT.

The chain uses TRBV6-5 and TRBJ2-3; TRBD2 might be the D (6 bases). The CDR3 runs to 16 residues. V lost 0 bases, J lost 2 bases, and 12 bases lay in between. Germline V gene data show CDR1 as MNHEY and CDR2 as SVGAGI. The CDR3: CASSYSAAGYTDTQYF. DNA of the CDR3: TGTGCCAGCAGTTACTCGGCGGCGGGGTACACAGATACGCAGTATTTT.